These T cell receptor beta chains were read from a single sample in a study of CD8 T cells in Susac syndrome. TCRdb fed the immunoSEQ multiplex PCR reads into MiXCR, producing one record per CDR3 protein. The data contain 80,000 to 95,000 distinct CDR3 sequences, over 85% of them singletons. Sample: CD8+ T cells from PBMCs. Receptors were obtained from a human donor with Susac syndrome. The CDR3 runs from the conserved cysteine through the conserved F or W. The order of the fields is D gene, clone size, J gene, V gene, CDR3 DNA, CDR3 protein. A D gene is named only where the DNA matches it firmly. The size of a clone is reported for some rows only, either as once, few or many, or as a class for expanded clones.

D gene: NA; clone size: NA; J gene: TRBJ1-2; V gene: TRBV2; CDR3 DNA: TGTGCCAGCAGGAGGGATTTAGCCTATGGCTACACCTTC; CDR3 protein: CASRRDLAYGYTF
D gene: NA; clone size: NA; J gene: TRBJ2-7; V gene: TRBV4-2; CDR3 DNA: TGTGCCAGCAGCCAAGAACCGAAGGGGTCCTACGAGCAGTACTTC; CDR3 protein: CASSQEPKGSYEQYF
D gene: TRBD1; clone size: NA; J gene: TRBJ1-4; V gene: TRBV11-2; CDR3 DNA: TGTGCCAGCAGCCGTGGGACAGGGGACATTACTAAGAAGCTGTTTTTT; CDR3 protein: CASSRGTGDITKKLFF
D gene: TRBD1; clone size: NA; J gene: TRBJ1-3; V gene: TRBV7-9; CDR3 DNA: TGTGCCAGCAGCTTCACAGGGGTAGACACCATATATTTT; CDR3 protein: CASSFTGVDTIYF
D gene: NA; clone size: once; J gene: TRBJ2-5; V gene: TRBV5-5; CDR3 DNA: TGTGCCAGCAGCTTGTGGGTGTTTGAAGAGACCCAGTACTTC; CDR3 protein: CASSLWVFEETQYF
D gene: NA; clone size: NA; J gene: TRBJ2-7; V gene: TRBV7-8; CDR3 DNA: TGTGCCAGCAGCTTAGAAGGAGACCTCTACGAGCAGTACTTC; CDR3 protein: CASSLEGDLYEQYF
D gene: TRBD2; clone size: NA; J gene: TRBJ2-1; V gene: TRBV20-1; CDR3 DNA: TGCAGTGCTAGAGAACTAGCGGGGAGTTACAATGAGCAGTTCTTC; CDR3 protein: CSARELAGSYNEQFF
D gene: NA; clone size: NA; J gene: TRBJ1-1; V gene: TRBV7-8; CDR3 DNA: TGTGCCAGCCTCGGGCTGGACACTGAAGCTTTCTTT; CDR3 protein: CASLGLDTEAFF
D gene: TRBD2; clone size: NA; J gene: TRBJ2-5; V gene: TRBV30; CDR3 DNA: TGTGCCTGGAGTGTAGGACTAGCTGGGGAGACCCAGTACTTC; CDR3 protein: CAWSVGLAGETQYF
D gene: NA; clone size: NA; J gene: TRBJ1-6; V gene: TRBV27; CDR3 DNA: TGTGCCACCATCCTAACGGACTCCTATAATTCACCCCTCCACTTT; CDR3 protein: CATILTDSYNSPLHF
D gene: NA; clone size: NA; J gene: TRBJ2-7; V gene: TRBV29-1; CDR3 DNA: TGCAGCGTTGATGGTGATCGTTCGGGCGAGCAGTACTTC; CDR3 protein: CSVDGDRSGEQYF
D gene: NA; clone size: NA; J gene: TRBJ1-5; V gene: TRBV19; CDR3 DNA: TGTGCCAGTAGATTACAGTCGGGGGTTAATCAGCCCCAGCATTTT; CDR3 protein: CASRLQSGVNQPQHF
D gene: NA; clone size: NA; J gene: TRBJ1-1; V gene: TRBV7-9; CDR3 DNA: TGTGCCAGCAGACCCCCGGTGGGGAACACTGAAGCTTTCTTT; CDR3 protein: CASRPPVGNTEAFF
D gene: NA; clone size: NA; J gene: TRBJ2-7; V gene: TRBV4-2; CDR3 DNA: TGTGCCAGCAGCCAAGAGTTCGACTCCTACGAGCAGTACTTC; CDR3 protein: CASSQEFDSYEQYF
D gene: TRBD1; clone size: NA; J gene: TRBJ2-2; V gene: TRBV24-1; CDR3 DNA: TGTGCCACCAGAGGGACAGCGAACACCGGGGAGCTGTTTTTT; CDR3 protein: CATRGTANTGELFF
D gene: TRBD1; clone size: NA; J gene: TRBJ1-5; V gene: TRBV27; CDR3 DNA: TGTGCCAGCAGTGTGACAGGGGATAGCAACCAGCCCCAGCATTTT; CDR3 protein: CASSVTGDSNQPQHF
D gene: TRBD1; clone size: NA; J gene: TRBJ1-2; V gene: TRBV3-1; CDR3 DNA: TGTGCCAGCAGCCCGGGACAGGGGGCTTATGGCTACACCTTC; CDR3 protein: CASSPGQGAYGYTF
D gene: NA; clone size: NA; J gene: TRBJ2-1; V gene: TRBV29-1; CDR3 DNA: TGCAGCACGTCCGGGACACTGAACTACAATGAGCAGTTCTTC; CDR3 protein: CSTSGTLNYNEQFF
D gene: NA; clone size: NA; J gene: TRBJ1-3; V gene: TRBV4-3; CDR3 DNA: TGCGCCAGCAGCCAGGGGACTGACTCTGAAAACACCATATATTTT; CDR3 protein: CASSQGTDSENTIYF
D gene: NA; clone size: few; J gene: TRBJ2-7; V gene: TRBV6-1; CDR3 DNA: TGTGCCAGCAGTTCCTGGGACTCGAGCTCCTACGAGCAGTACTTC; CDR3 protein: CASSSWDSSSYEQYF
D gene: NA; clone size: NA; J gene: TRBJ2-2; V gene: TRBV27; CDR3 DNA: TGTGCCAGCACCCTAAGGAAAGGGATAACGAACACCGGGGAGCTGTTTTTT; CDR3 protein: CASTLRKGITNTGELFF
D gene: TRBD1; clone size: NA; J gene: TRBJ2-5; V gene: TRBV27; CDR3 DNA: TGTGCCAGCAGTTTGGTTCTGGGGGACAGAGGGGGCCAAGAGACCCAGTACTTC; CDR3 protein: CASSLVLGDRGGQETQYF
D gene: NA; clone size: once; J gene: TRBJ1-5; V gene: TRBV28; CDR3 DNA: TGTGCCAGCAGTACCCGGGCCTACAATCAGCCCCAGCATTTT; CDR3 protein: CASSTRAYNQPQHF
D gene: NA; clone size: NA; J gene: TRBJ2-3; V gene: TRBV6-2/TRBV6-3; CDR3 DNA: TGTGCCAGCAGTTACGGCAGCTCCTTCACAGATACGCAGTATTTT; CDR3 protein: CASSYGSSFTDTQYF